The rows below give T cell receptor beta chains drawn from one sample of a study of somatic mutations in cytotoxic T cells in rheumatoid arthritis. The data were produced by immunoSEQ multiplex PCR, yet TCRdb's version contains in-frame clones alone and is incomplete. The sample comprises 12,000 or so clones, roughly 80% of which are singletons, and around 15% rests with the top ten. The sample consisted of CD8+ T cells sorted from blood. These receptors were obtained from a man between 45 and 60 years old in good health. The CDR3 runs from the conserved cysteine through the conserved F or W. Not every row has a clone size; where given, it reads once, few, many or a size class.

TRBV10-2,TRBJ2-7,.,CASRVRVLAGGPCEQYF
TRBV19,TRBJ2-1,.,CASSRAGGPDEQFF
TRBV9,TRBJ2-3,.,CASSSGTGSTDTQYF
TRBV5-6,TRBJ1-1,.,CASSLQQADTEAFF
TRBV27,TRBJ1-1,once,CASSPPGSKLAEAFF
TRBV9,TRBJ2-7,.,CASSVGTTGRVSHEQYF
TRBV19,TRBJ1-1,.,CASKPQGQTNTEAFF
TRBV6-7,TRBJ1-5,.,CASSFSGFQPQHF
TRBV11-3,TRBJ2-7,.,CASSFRLAAYYEQYF
TRBV5-4,TRBJ1-2,.,CASSNSGSYYGYTF
TRBV11-3,TRBJ2-5,.,CASSPPSGQETQYF
TRBV25-1,TRBJ2-4,once,CASSERELAKNIQYF
TRBV7-9,TRBJ1-2,.,CASSFLENRGGYTF
TRBV27,TRBJ2-3,.,CASSPRTTASTDTQYF
TRBV6-6,TRBJ1-5,.,CASSYGDNPNQPQHF
TRBV19,TRBJ2-2,.,CASSSLAGEYTGELFF
TRBV15,TRBJ1-2,.,CATNSGKNYGYTF
TRBV11-2,TRBJ2-5,.,CASSSHLGRHF
TRBV27,TRBJ2-1,.,CASSLPGERPNPYNEQFF
TRBV6-5,TRBJ2-7,.,CASSFSGATEQYF
TRBV27,TRBJ2-1,.,CASSGQGANNEQFF
TRBV7-9,TRBJ1-1,.,CASSQHYGAGTEAFF
TRBV6-1,TRBJ1-2,.,CASNKHRDTEYGYTF
TRBV20-1,TRBJ1-1,once,CSAFGQEAFF
TRBV20-1,TRBJ2-3,.,CSASGDTQYF
TRBV2,TRBJ1-2,.,CASSDAEDYGYTF
TRBV11-2,TRBJ2-7,.,CASSYLPWTDRYEQYF
TRBV27,TRBJ2-5,.,CASIGQGNQETQYF